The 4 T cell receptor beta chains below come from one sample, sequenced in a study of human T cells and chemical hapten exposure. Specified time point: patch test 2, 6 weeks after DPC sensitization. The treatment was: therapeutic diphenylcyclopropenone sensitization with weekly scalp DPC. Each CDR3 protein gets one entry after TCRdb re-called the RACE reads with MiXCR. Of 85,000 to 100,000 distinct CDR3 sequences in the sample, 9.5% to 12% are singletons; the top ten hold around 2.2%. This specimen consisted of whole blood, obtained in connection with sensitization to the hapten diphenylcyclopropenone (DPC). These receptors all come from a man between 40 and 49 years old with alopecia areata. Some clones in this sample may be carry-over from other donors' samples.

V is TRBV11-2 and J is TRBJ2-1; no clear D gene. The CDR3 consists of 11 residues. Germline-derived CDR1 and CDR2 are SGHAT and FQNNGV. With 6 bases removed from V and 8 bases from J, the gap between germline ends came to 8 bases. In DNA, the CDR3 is TGTGCCAGCAGTAATCGGTATGAGCAGTTCTTC. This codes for CASSNRYEQFF. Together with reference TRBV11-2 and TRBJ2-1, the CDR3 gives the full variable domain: EAGVAQSPRYKIIEKRQSVAFWCNPISGHATLYWYQQILGQGPKLLIQFQNNGVVDDSQLPKDRFSAERLKGVDSTLKIQPAKLEDSAVYLCASSNRYEQFFGPGTRLTVL.

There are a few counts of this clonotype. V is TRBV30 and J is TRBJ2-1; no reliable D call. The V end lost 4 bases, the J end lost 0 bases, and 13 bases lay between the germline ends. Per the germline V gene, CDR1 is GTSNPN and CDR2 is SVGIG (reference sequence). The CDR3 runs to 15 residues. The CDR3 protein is CAWTRGGLSYNEQFF. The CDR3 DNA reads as TGTGCCTGGACCCGCGGTGGTCTCTCCTACAATGAGCAGTTCTTC.

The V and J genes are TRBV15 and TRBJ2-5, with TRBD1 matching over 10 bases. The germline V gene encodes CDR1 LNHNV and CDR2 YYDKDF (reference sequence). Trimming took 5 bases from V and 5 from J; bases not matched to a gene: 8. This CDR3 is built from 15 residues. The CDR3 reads CATSYSVTGGETQYF. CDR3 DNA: TGTGCCACCAGCTATTCCGTGACAGGGGGCGAGACCCAGTACTTC.

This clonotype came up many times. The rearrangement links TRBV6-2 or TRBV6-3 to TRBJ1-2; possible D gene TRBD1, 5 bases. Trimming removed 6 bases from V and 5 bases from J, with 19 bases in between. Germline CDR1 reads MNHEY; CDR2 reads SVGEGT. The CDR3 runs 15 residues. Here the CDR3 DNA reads TGTGCCAGCAGGGGCTCAAGCCAGGGATCGTATGGCTACACCTTC. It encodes CASRGSSQGSYGYTF.